What follows is one T cell receptor (beta chain) and its context. This entry comes from a study of shared clonotypes between healthy human individuals. The germline CDR1 and CDR2 sequences are SGHRS and YFSETQ. The CDR3 totals 14 residues. Losses at the gene ends were 4 bases for V and 5 bases for J; bases not matched to a gene: 7. Measured with immunoSEQ multiplex PCR; TCRdb has only the in-frame clones, and not every one. Found here are over 2 million clones, less than 95% of them singletons; the top ten hold roughly 1%. Naive CD8 cells comprised CD45RO-negative, CCR7-positively selected cells, excluding terminally differentiated effector memory CD45RA+ cells.

The sample was naive CD8+ T cells sorted from blood. V gene TRBV5-1 combines with J gene TRBJ2-7; 9 bases match TRBD1. The clonotype originates from a man younger than 35 in good health. CDR3 bases: TGCGCCAGCAGCCTGGGACAGGGTATCGACGAGCAGTACTTC. Translation: CASSLGQGIDEQYF.